The clone carrying this T cell receptor beta chain was seen a handful of times. Its specificity is not known. The data were taken from a study of T cells in Graves' hyperthyroidism and ophthalmopathy. Study-wide results and caveats: Patients with ophthalmopathy were separated from those with stable hyperthyroidism by a 13 V-J model. In the blood, most expanded thyroid clonotypes above 0.001 appeared as well.

There were TCR beta CDR3 regions amplified from RNA transcripts. Initially, a first-round RT-PCR of the TCR CDR3 employed the HTBI primer set. TCRdb re-analysed the multiplex PCR reads in MiXCR, keeping a single row per CDR3 protein. The sample records about 290,000 distinct CDR3 sequences, around 15% being singletons. The receptor comes from an older woman with Graves' ophthalmopathy. The specimen was blood.

The DNA for the CDR3 is TGCGCCAGCAGCTTGCCTGACCGGGACAGGGTATCTTTGGACACCGGGGAGCTGTTTTTT. It specifies CASSLPDRDRVSLDTGELFF. The chain links TRBV5-1 to TRBJ2-2; TRBD1 matches at 9 bases. V lost 1 base and J lost 3; bases outside the gene matches: 16. The CDR3 sequence is 20 residues long. Per the germline V gene, CDR1 is SGHRS and CDR2 is YFSETQ.